This TCR beta chain was retrieved from a study of PD-1 blockade in classical Hodgkin lymphoma. Study results and caveats: Newly diagnosed patients were reported to exhibit reduced baseline TCR diversity relative to healthy donors. Undefined causes, possibly disease activity or prior therapy, underlie the repertoire differences. Newly diagnosed patients had diversity similar to the baseline diversity of complete responders.

Repertoires were generated with immunoSEQ multiplex PCR, while TCRdb's copy carries only in-frame clones and drops some. The sample includes fewer than 4,500 clones, around 69% of them seen just once. Relapses following autologous stem cell transplantation were seen in all patients, with brentuximab vedotin exposure varying. Points on this clone: Its target is not known.

CDR1 and CDR2 from the germline V gene are KGHSH and LQKENI. V lost 3 bases to trimming and J lost 1 base, with 3 bases between them. CDR3 length: 13 residues. This rearrangement joins TRBV18 to TRBJ1-4; no clear D gene. Specimen: peripheral blood mononuclear cells (PBMCs), collected before the second cycle of nivolumab. The TCR sequence derives from a human donor with classical Hodgkin lymphoma. This chain's CDR3 is CASSPQTNEKLFF. The CDR3 nucleotides are TGTGCCAGCTCACCCCAAACTAATGAAAAACTGTTTTTT.